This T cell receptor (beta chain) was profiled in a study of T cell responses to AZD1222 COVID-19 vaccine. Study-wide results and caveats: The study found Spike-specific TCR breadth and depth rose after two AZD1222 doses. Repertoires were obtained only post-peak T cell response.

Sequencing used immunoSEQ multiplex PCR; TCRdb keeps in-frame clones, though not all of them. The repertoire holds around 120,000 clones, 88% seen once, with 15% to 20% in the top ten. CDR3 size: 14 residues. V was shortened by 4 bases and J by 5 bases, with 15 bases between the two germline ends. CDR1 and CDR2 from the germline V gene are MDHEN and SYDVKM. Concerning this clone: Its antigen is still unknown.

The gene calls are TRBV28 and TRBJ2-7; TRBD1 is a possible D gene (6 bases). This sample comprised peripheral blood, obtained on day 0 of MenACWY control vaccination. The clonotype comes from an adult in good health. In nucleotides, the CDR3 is TGTGCCAGCAGTTGGTCAGGGGTAGGCAACGAGCAGTACTTC. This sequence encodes CASSWSGVGNEQYF.